This T cell receptor beta chain was sequenced for a study of T cells in tuberculosis. Trimming stripped 3 bases from V and 7 bases from J, with 10 bases between. In germline, CDR1 is SEHNR, CDR2 FQNEAQ (reference sequence). This CDR3 region has 13 residues. Comment on this clone: Its antigen remains unknown.

Study-wide results and caveats: Samples were chosen by availability of cryopreserved specimens. GEM motif frequencies gave 70% accuracy; the GMM repertoire gave roughly 90%. GMM-specific TCRs were nearer to active tuberculosis alpha repertoires, suggesting expansion.

Some clones are missing from TCRdb's copy, which holds only in-frame ones; the method was immunoSEQ multiplex PCR. The sample carries 7,500 to 8,500 clones, roughly 94% recorded once. The specimen was PBMCs. This TCR derives from an adult with tuberculosis. The chain employs TRBV7-9 and TRBJ2-1, with D unresolved. As DNA, the CDR3 is TGTGCCAGCAGCTTTTCGGTAGTGAATGAGCAGTTCTTC. This sequence encodes CASSFSVVNEQFF.